Ten or more counts support the clone carrying this T cell receptor (beta chain). Its antigen is unknown. TCRdb analysed the RACE reads with MiXCR anew, one entry per CDR3 protein. The sample carries about 120,000 distinct CDR3 sequences, roughly 13% recorded once. This record comes from a study of human T cells and chemical hapten exposure. About the study: The upper back received 0.01% DPC by patch testing, with results read at 6 days.

Trimming pared 7 bases from V and 6 bases from J, leaving 12 bases between. Germline V gene sequence: CDR1 SNHLY, CDR2 FYNNEI. This CDR3 is built from 13 residues. Study-wide results and limits: Patch test score rose with PT1 expanded TCRs, significant at 8, 16, 32, not 4. TCRs above 1 in 1000 frequency stayed constant with DPC sensitization.

Time point specified: pre-sensitization, week 0. Stated treatment: therapeutic diphenylcyclopropenone sensitization with weekly scalp DPC. RNA extraction used unfractionated whole blood as the source of total RNA. This sequence joins TRBV2 and TRBJ2-2; D is ambiguous. The TCR sequence derives from a woman between 18 and 29 years old with alopecia areata. Some clones in this sample may be carry-over from other donors' samples. The sequences come from whole blood, collected in connection with sensitization to the hapten diphenylcyclopropenone (DPC). Written as DNA, the CDR3 is TGTGCCAGCATCGAGGTGACCGCCGGGGAGCTGTTTTTT. Its translation is CASIEVTAGELFF.